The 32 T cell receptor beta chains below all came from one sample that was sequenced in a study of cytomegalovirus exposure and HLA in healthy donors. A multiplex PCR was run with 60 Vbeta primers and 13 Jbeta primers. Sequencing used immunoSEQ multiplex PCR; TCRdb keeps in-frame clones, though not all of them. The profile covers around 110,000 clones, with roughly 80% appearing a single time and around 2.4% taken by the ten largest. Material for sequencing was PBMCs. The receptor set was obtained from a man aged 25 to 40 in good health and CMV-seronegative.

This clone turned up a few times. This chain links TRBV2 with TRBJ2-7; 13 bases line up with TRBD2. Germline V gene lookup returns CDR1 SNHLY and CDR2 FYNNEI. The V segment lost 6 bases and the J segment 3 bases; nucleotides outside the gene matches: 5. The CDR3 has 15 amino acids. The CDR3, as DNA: TGTGCCAGCAGCGCCGGGACTAGCGGGATCTACGAGCAGTACTTC. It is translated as CASSAGTSGIYEQYF.

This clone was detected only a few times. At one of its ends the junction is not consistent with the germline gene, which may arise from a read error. The CDR3 spells CASSQGTGRTDTQYF. The CDR3 nucleotides read TGTGCTAGCAGCCAAGGGACAGGACGCACAGATACGCAGTATTTT. The chain joins TRBV7-7 to TRBJ2-3, with 8 bases lining up with TRBD1. CDR1 is SSHAT and CDR2 is FNYEAQ in the germline V gene (reference sequence). This CDR3 is 15 amino acids long.

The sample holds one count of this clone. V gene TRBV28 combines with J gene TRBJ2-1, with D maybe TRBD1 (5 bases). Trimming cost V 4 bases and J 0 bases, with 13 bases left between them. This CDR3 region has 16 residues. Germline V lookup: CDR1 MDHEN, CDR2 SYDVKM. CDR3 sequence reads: CASSSPDSSSYNEQFF. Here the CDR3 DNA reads TGTGCCAGCAGTTCCCCCGACAGCAGCTCCTACAATGAGCAGTTCTTC.

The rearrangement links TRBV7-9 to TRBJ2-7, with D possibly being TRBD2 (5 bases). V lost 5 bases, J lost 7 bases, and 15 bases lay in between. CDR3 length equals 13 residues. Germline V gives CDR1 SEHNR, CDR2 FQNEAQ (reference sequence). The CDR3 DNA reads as TGTGCCAGCAGCCCCGCGGGTCGAGGTGAGCAGTACTTC. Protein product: CASSPAGRGEQYF.

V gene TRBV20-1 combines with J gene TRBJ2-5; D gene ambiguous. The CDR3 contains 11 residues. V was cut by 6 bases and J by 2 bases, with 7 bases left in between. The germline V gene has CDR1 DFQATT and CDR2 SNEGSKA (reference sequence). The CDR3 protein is CSAARQETQYF. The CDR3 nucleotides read TGCAGTGCAGCTAGACAAGAGACCCAGTACTTC.

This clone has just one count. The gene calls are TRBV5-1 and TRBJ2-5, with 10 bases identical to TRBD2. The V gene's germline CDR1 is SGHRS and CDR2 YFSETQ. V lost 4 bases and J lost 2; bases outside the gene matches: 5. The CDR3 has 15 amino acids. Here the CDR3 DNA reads TGCGCCAGCAGCGGAACGACTAGCGGGCAAGAGACCCAGTACTTC. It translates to CASSGTTSGQETQYF.

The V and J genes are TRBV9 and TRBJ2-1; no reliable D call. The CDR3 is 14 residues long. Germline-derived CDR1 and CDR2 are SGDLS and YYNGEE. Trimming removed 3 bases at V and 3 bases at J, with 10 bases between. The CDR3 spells CASSATHIYNEQFF. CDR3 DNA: TGTGCCAGCAGCGCGACACATATCTACAATGAGCAGTTCTTC.

The DNA for the CDR3 is TGCGCCAGCAGCCCTGGACAGTATGAAAAACTGTTTTTT. It is translated as CASSPGQYEKLFF. This chain links TRBV5-1 with TRBJ1-4; perhaps TRBD1 as D (6 bases). The CDR3 contains 13 residues. The germline V gene has CDR1 SGHRS and CDR2 YFSETQ. The V end lost 4 bases, the J end lost 6 bases, and 10 bases lay between the germline ends.

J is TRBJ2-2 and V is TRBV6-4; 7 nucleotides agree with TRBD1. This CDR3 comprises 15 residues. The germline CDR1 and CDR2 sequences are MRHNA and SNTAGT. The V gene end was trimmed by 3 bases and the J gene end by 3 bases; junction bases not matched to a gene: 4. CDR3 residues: CASSDPTGHTGELFF. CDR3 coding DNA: TGTGCCAGCAGTGATCCGACAGGGCACACCGGGGAGCTGTTTTTT.

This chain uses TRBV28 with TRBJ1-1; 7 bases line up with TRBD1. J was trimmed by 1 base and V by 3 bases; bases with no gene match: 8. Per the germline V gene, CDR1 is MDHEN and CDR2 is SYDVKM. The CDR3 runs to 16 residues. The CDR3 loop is CASSLPRQGRNTEAFF. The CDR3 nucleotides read TGTGCCAGCAGTTTGCCTCGACAGGGCAGGAACACTGAAGCTTTCTTT.

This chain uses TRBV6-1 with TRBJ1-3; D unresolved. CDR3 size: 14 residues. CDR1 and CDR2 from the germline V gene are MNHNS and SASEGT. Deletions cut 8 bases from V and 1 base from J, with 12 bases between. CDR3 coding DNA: TGTGCCAGCGGCGAGGGATCTTCTGGAAACACCATATATTTT. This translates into CASGEGSSGNTIYF.

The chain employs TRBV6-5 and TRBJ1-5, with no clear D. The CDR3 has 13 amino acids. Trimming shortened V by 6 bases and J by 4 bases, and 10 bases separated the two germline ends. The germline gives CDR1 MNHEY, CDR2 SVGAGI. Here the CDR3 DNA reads TGTGCCAGCAGGCCGTCGGGAAATCAGCCCCAGCATTTT. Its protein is CASRPSGNQPQHF.

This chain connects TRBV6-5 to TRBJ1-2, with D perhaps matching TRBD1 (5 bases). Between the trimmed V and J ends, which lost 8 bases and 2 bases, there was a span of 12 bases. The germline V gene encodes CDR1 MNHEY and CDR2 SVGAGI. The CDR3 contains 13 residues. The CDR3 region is CASQAGGNYGYTF. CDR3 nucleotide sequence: TGTGCCAGCCAGGCGGGGGGGAACTATGGCTACACCTTC.

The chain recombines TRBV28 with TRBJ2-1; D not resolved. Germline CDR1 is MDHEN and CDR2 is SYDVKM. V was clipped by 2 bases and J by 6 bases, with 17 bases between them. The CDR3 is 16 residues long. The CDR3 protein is CASSLPAARRLNEQFF. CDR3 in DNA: TGTGCCAGCAGTTTACCCGCAGCGAGAAGGCTCAATGAGCAGTTCTTC.

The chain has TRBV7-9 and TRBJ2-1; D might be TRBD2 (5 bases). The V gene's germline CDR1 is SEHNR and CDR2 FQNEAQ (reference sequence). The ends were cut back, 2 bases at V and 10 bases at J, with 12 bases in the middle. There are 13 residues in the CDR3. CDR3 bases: TGTGCCAGCAGCTTACCGAGCGGAGTCGAGCAGTTCTTC. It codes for CASSLPSGVEQFF.

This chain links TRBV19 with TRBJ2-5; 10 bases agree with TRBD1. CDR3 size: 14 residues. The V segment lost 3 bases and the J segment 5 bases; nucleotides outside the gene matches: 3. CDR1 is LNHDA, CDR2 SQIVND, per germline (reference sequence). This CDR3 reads CASSIGTGVETQYF. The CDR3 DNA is TGTGCCAGTAGTATCGGGACAGGGGTCGAGACCCAGTACTTC.

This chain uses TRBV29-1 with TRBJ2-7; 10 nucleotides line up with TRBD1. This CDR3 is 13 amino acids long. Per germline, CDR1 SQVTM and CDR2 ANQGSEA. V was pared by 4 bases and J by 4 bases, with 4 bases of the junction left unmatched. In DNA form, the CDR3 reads TGCAGCGTTGGACGGACAGGGGGGTACGAGCAGTACTTC. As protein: CSVGRTGGYEQYF.

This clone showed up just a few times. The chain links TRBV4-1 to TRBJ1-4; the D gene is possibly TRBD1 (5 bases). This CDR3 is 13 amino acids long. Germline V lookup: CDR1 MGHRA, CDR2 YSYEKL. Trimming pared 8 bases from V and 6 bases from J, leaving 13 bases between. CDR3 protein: CASGGVGDEKLFF. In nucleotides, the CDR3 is TGCGCCAGCGGGGGGGTTGGGGATGAAAAACTGTTTTTT.

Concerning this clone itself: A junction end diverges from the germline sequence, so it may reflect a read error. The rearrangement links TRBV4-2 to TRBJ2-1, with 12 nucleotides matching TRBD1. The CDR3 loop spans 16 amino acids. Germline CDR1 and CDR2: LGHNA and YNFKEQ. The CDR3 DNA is TGTGCCGGCAGCCAAGAGGGACAGGGGGCGCCCAATGAGCAGTTCTTC. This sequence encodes CAGSQEGQGAPNEQFF.

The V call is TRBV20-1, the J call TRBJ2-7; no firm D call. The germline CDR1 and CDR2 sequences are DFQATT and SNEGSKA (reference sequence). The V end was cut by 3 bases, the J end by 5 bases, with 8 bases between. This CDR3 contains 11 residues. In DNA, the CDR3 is TGCAGTGCTAGTGCACGCGACGAGCAGTACTTC. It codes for CSASARDEQYF.

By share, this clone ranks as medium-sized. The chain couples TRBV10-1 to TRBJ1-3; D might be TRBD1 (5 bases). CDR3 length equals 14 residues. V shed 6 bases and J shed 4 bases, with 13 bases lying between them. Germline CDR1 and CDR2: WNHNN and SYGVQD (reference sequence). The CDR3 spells CASSRQSFGNTIYF. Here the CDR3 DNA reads TGCGCCAGCAGCCGACAGAGTTTCGGAAACACCATATATTTT.

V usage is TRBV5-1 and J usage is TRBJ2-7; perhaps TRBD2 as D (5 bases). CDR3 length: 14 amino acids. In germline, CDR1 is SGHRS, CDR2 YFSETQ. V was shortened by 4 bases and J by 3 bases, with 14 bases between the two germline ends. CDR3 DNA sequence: TGCGCCAGCAGCCTACATCCTACTAGCTACGAGCAGTACTTC. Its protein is CASSLHPTSYEQYF.

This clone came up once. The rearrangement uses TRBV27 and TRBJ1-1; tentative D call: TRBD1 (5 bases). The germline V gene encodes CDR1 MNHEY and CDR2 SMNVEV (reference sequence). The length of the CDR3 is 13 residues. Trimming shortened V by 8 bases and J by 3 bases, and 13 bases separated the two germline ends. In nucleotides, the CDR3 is TGTGCCAGCGGTCCCGTAGGGGACACTGAAGCTTTCTTT. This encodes CASGPVGDTEAFF.

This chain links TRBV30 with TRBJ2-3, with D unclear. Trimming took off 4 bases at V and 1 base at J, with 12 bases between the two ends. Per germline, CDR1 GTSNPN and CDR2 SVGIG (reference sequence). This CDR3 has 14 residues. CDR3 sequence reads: CAWNSRRGTDTQYF. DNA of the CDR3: TGTGCCTGGAATAGCCGACGGGGCACAGATACGCAGTATTTT.

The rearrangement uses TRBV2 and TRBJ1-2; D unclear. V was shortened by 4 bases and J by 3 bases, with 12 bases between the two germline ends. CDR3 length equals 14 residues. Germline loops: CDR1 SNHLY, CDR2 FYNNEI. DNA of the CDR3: TGTGCCAGCAGTGCTGAGACTAGCCACTATGGCTACACCTTC. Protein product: CASSAETSHYGYTF.

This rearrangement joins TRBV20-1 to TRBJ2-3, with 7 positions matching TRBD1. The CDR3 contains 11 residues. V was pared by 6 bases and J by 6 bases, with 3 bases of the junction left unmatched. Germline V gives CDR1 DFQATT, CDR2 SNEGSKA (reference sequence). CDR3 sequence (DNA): TGCAGTGCCTCCAGGGGGGATACGCAGTATTTT. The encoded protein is CSASRGDTQYF.

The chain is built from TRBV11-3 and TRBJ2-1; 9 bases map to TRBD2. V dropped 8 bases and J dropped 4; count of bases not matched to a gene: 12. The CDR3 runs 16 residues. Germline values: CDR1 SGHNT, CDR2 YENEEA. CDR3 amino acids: CASSSLGAGGYNEQFF. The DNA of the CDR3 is TGTGCCAGCTCCTCCCTGGGAGCGGGAGGATACAATGAGCAGTTCTTC.

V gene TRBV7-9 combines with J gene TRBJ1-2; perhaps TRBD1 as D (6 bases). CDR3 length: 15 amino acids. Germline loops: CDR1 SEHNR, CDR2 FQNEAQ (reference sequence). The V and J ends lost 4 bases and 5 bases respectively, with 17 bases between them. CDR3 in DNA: TGTGCCAGCAGCTCCAGGGGAGGGGGGGGATATGGCTACACCTTC. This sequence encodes CASSSRGGGGYGYTF.

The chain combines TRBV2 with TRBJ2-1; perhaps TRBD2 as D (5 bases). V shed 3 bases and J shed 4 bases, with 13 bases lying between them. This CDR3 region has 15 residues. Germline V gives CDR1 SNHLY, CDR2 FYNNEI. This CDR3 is CASSEAGSTYNEQFF. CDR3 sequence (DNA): TGTGCCAGCAGTGAGGCGGGTTCAACTTACAATGAGCAGTTCTTC.

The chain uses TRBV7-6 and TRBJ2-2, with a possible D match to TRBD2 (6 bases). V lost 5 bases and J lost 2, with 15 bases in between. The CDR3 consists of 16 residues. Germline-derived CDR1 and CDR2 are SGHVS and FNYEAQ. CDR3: CASSPGGGINTGELFF. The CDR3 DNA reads TGTGCCAGCAGCCCCGGTGGGGGGATTAACACCGGGGAGCTGTTTTTT.

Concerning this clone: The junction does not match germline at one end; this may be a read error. The CDR3 DNA reads TGCGGACAGGGTGACACCGGGGAGCTGTTTTTT. Protein: CGQGDTGELFF. V usage is TRBV30 and J usage is TRBJ2-2; TRBD1 matches 8 bases. CDR1 is GTSNPN and CDR2 is SVGIG in the germline V gene (reference sequence). The CDR3 loop spans 11 amino acids. Supplemented by reference TRBV30 and TRBJ2-2, the full variable domain reads SQTIHQWPATLVQPVGSPLSLECTVEGTSNPNLYWYRQAAGRGLQLLFYSVGIGQISSEVPQNLSASRPQDRQFILSSKKLLLSDSGFYLCGQGDTGELFFGEGSRLTVL.

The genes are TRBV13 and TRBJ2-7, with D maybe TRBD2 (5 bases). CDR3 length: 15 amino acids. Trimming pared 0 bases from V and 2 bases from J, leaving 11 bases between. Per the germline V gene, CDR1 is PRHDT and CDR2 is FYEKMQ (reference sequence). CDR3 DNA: TGTGCCAGCAGCTTAGGAGAGGGAAGGGCCTACGAGCAGTACTTC. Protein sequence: CASSLGEGRAYEQYF.